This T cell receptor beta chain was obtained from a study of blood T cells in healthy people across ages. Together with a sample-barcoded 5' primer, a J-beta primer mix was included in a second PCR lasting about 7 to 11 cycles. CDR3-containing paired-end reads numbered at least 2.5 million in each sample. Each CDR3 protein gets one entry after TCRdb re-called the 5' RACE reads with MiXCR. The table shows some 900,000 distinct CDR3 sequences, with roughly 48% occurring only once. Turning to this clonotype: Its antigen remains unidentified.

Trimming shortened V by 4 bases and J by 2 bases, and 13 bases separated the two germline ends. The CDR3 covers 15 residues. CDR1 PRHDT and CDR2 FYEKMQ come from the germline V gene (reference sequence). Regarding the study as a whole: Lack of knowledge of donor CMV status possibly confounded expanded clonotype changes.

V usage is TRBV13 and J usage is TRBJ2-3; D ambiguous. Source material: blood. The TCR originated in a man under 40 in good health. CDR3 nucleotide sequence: TGTGCCAGCAGCTCCCGACTCCTATACACAGATACGCAGTATTTT. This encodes CASSSRLLYTDTQYF.